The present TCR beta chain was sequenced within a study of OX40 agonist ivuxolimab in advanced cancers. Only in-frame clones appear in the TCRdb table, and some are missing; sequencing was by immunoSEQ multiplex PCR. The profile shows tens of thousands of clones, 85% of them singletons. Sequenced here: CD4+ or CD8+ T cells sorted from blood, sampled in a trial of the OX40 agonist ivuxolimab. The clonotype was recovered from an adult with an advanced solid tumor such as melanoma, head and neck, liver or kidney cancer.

Here the CDR3 reads CASSLISTGELFF. The CDR3 nucleotides are TGCGCCAGCAGCTTGATTTCCACCGGGGAGCTGTTTTTT. The chain has TRBV5-1 and TRBJ2-2; no definite D call. CDR1 is SGHRS, CDR2 YFSETQ, per germline. V lost 1 base, J lost 4 bases, and 5 bases lay in between. The CDR3 contains 13 residues.